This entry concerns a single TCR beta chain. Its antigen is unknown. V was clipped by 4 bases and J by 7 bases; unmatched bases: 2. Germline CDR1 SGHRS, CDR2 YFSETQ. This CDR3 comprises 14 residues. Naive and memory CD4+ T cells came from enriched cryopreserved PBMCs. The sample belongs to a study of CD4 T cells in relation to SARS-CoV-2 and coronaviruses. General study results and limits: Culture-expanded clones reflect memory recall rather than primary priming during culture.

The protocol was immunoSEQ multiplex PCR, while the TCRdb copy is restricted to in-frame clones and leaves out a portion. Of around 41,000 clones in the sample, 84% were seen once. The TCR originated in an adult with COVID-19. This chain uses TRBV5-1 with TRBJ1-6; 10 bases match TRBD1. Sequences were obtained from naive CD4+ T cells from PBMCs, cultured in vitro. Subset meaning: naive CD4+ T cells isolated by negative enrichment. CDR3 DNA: TGCGCCAGCAGCCAGGACAGGGGGAATTCACCCCTCCACTTT. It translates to CASSQDRGNSPLHF.